This T cell receptor (beta chain) originates from a study of vaccination and CD4 T cells after COVID-19. Study-wide points: Within the convalescent patients, spike mono-reactivity was found in 304 of 307 vaccine-specific clones.

The treatment denotes: roughly 10-day PBMC culture with coronavirus spike peptide pools or control peptides (ViraFEST assay). Before the COVID-19 pandemic (2011-2018), CD4+ T cells were obtained from the unexposed donor. ViraFEST used peptide pools to expand antigen-specific T cells before TCR sequencing. Per well, about 2.2 million PBMCs were cultured in the presence of 9 to 10 IU/ml IL-2 and around 10 ug/ml peptide pools. CDR3 size: 16 residues. CDR1 is LNHDA and CDR2 is SQIVND in the germline V gene (reference sequence). V lost 11 bases and J 2 bases, leaving 22 bases between the germline ends. There are a few counts of this clonotype. Its target is not known. The Oncomine TCR Beta short-read assay was what sequenced the DNA obtained from cultured CD4+ T cells. The source of extracted genomic DNA was cultured CD4+ T cells. TCRdb analysed the PCR reads with MiXCR anew, one entry per CDR3 protein. The table has 8,500 to 9,500 distinct CDR3 sequences, about two fifths seen once.

This clonotype was obtained from a human donor in good health. The chain couples TRBV19 to TRBJ1-5; a possible D gene is TRBD1 (5 bases). The specimen was CD4+ T cells from blood, cultured in vitro. As DNA, the CDR3 is TGTGCCGCCCTCACGACGGGGACGGGTGGCAATCAGCCCCAGCATTTT. Its translation: CAALTTGTGGNQPQHF.